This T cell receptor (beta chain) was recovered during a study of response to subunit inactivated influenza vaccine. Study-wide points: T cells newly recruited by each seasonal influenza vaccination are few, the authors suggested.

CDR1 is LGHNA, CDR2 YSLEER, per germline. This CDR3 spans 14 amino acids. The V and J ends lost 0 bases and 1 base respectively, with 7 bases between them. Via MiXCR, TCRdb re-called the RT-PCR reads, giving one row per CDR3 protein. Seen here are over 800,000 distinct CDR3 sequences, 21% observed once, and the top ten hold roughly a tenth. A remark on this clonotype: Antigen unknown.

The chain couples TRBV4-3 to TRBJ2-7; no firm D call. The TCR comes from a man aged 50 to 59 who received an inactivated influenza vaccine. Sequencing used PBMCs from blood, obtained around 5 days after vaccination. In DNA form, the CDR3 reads TGCGCCAGCAGCCAAGATTTGGTTTCCTACGAGCAGTACTTC. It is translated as CASSQDLVSYEQYF.